This T cell receptor beta chain comes out of a study of identical twins (dated by TCRdb to about 2016). Background on the whole study: The study deep-sequenced TCR alpha and beta repertoires from monozygotic twins, unrelated adults of various ages and cord blood to test whether fetal clonotypes persist. To rule out contamination, replicate twin experiments were performed at different times with different library preparation protocols. What the study reported, not specific to this receptor: Out-of-frame TCR alpha sharing in monozygotic twins was systematically underestimated by recombination models, whereas sharing between unrelated individuals was in agreement with the recombination models. Zero-insertion analyses could be partly confounded by invariant T cells such as MAIT and iNKT, though diverse VJ usage argued against such confounding for most clonotypes. Compared with coincidental sharing between unrelated individuals, out-of-frame TCR alpha sequences shared between twins showed an excess of sequences with low generation probability. A weaker excess of twin sharing was found in beta out-of-frame sequences because the signal-to-noise ratio was lowered by fewer shared sequences. Because the same donors could not be followed over many years, the conclusions depended on cross-sectional statistical analysis. Fewer insertions were carried by abundant cord blood beta clonotypes, a similar but weaker trend appeared in young adult naive repertoires, and no such trend appeared in memory repertoires.

In its sample, this clonotype was seen a few times. The antigen it recognizes is unknown. The input lacks base qualities; no much larger clone sits a single base away. The library was generated by 5' RACE. Sequencing was carried out with an Illumina HiSeq 2000. A universal primer binding site was introduced by template switching, and a unique molecular identifier was present in the final cDNA, enabling accurate counting of TCR cDNA molecules. Specific primers in the conserved constant-segment region were used to synthesize first-strand cDNA for TCR alpha and beta chains. Each cDNA library was double barcoded, with a SMART-Mk sample barcode plus Illumina barcodes, to control for contamination. TruSeq adapter sequences, together with Illumina sample barcodes, were added in two successive PCR steps. TCR alpha and beta cDNA libraries were sequenced on the Illumina HiSeq platform with custom primers. The source study handled its data this way. Unique molecular identifiers were extracted from raw reads with MiGEC, and CDR3 positions were determined with MiXCR. For each individual, recombination models were inferred using an EM algorithm with the repgenHMM and IGoR tools. The tcR package in R was used for shared clonotype analysis, with sharing normalized by the product of cloneset sizes. To study raw recombination free of thymic and clonal selection effects, out-of-frame nonproductive sequences were analyzed. The public reads were reprocessed in TCRdb via fastp at Q25 and MiXCR, keeping in-frame beta chains. Rows are combined by CDR3 protein, so each entry shows the most common genes and DNA. The V and J calls and clone size are TCRdb's, not the authors'. For this sample there are around 1.7 million distinct CDR3 sequences; more than 30% appear just once. Roughly 0.3% of the sample rests with the top ten.

V loses 0 bases at its end and J loses 9 bases; junction bases beyond the gene matches: 5. Its CDR3 holds 14 amino acids, cysteine through phenylalanine. The only DNA kept is the CDR3, 42 bases in frame from the first base. The germline V gene sets CDR1 to LGHNA and CDR2 to YNFKEQ. Every donor was a healthy Caucasian. The chain links TRBV4-2 with TRBJ2-1, and 7 junctional nucleotides match TRBD2. This TCR was recovered from a newborn girl in good health. The specimen sequenced was cord blood. CDR3 loop: CASSQDLGGIEQFF. The bases are TGTGCCAGCAGCCAAGATTTGGGAGGGATTGAGCAGTTCTTC.